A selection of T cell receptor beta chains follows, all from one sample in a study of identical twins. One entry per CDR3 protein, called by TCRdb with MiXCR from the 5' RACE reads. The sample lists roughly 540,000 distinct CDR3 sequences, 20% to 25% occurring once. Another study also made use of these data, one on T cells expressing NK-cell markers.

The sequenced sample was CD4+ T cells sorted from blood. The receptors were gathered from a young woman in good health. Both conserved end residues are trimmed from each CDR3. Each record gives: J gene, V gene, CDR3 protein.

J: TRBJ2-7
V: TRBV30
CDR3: AWAGREQY

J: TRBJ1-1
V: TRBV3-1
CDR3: ASSQGGGNTEAF

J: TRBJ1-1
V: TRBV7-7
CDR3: ASSEDGNTEAF

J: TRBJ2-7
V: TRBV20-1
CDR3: SAITLGTAGAYEQY

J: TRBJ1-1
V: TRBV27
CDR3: ASSSRSSKPEAF

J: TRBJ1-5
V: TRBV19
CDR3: ASSIRGPNQPQH

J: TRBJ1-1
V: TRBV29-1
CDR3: SVAGWQGLTEAF

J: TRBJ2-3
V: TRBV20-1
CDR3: SARVRGRVTQY

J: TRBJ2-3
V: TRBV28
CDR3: ASSRLAVTQY

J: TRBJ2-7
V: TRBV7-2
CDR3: ASSLQGGRSSYEQY

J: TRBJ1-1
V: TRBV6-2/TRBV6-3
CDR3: ASSGRTVSLTF

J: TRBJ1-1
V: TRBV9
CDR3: ASSAAGTGALAEAF

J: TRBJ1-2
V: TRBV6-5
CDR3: ASSYQGVGGYT

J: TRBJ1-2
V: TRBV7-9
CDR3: ASTEGEGGYT

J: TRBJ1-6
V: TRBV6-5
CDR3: ASSYSKGGSYNSPLH

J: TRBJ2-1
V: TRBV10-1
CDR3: ASSEGSYNEQF

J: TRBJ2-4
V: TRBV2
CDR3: ASTEKNIQY

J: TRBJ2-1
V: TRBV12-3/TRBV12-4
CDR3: ASSRGPYEQF

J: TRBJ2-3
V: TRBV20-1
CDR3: SARDLDRGSSTDTQY

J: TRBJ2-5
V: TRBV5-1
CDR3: ASSLVASGREETQY

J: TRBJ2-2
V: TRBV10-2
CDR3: ASGYGELF

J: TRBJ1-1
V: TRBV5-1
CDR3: ASKENRVNTEAF

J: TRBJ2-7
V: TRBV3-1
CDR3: ASSQGRDSSYEQY

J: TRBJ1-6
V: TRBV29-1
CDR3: SVQVRSNSPLH

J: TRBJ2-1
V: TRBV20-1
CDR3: SARGADTYNEQF

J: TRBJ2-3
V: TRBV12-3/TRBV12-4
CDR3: ASSTKTTGNWADTQY

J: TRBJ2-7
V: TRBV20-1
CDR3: SARQATSGPSGGSYEQY

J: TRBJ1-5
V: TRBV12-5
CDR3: ASGLSGPQH

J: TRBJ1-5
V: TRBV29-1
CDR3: SALLDSNQPQH

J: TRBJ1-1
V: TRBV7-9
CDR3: ASSQRQGATEAF

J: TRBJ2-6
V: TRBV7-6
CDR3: ASSSPSVSSGANVLT

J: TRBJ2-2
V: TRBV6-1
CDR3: ASARRESGELF

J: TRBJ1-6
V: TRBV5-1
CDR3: ASSRDRVNSPLH

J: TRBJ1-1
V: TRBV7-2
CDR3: ATKAPGINTKAF

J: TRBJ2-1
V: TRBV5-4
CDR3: ASSQGTSGFDEQF

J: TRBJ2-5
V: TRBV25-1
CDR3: ASSEESQGKETQY

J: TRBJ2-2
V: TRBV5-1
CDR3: ASSLAVGTRNTGELF

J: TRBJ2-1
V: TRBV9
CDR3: ASSESLGGSGGYNEQF

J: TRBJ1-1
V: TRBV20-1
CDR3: SARDTWNTEAF

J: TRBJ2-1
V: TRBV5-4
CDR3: ASSPGGSRYNEQF

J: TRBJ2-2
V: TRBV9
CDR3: ASSALDFDTGELF

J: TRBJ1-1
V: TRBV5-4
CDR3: ASSTKGTDPRGTEAF

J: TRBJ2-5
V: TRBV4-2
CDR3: ASSQSTGAKETQY